Each of the 22 T cell receptor beta chains below was sequenced from the same sample in a study of shared clonotypes between healthy human individuals. The naive CD8 population came from CD45RO-negative cells selected for CCR7, without terminally differentiated effector memory CD45RA+ cells. The table came from immunoSEQ multiplex PCR; TCRdb's copy has only in-frame clones and leaves some out. The sample holds about 2.1 million clones, about 92% seen once. Sequencing used naive CD8+ T cells from PBMCs. The receptors shown here come from a young man in good health. Some clones in this sample may be carry-over from other donors' samples.

There are a few counts of this clone. The chain recombines TRBV7-9 with TRBJ2-1; D not resolved. Trimming removed 5 bases at V and 8 bases at J, with 4 bases between. The CDR3 sequence is 10 residues long. Germline CDR1 is SEHNR and CDR2 is FQNEAQ (reference sequence). CDR3 nucleotide sequence: TGTGCCAGCAGCGACGATGAGCAGTTCTTC. This codes for CASSDDEQFF.

The chain links TRBV4-3 to TRBJ1-5; D unclear. V was cut by 0 bases and J by 6 bases, with 6 bases left in between. CDR1 is LGHNA, CDR2 YSLEER, per germline. The CDR3 sequence is 13 residues long. CDR3 loop: CASSQDRAQPQHF. DNA for the CDR3: TGCGCCAGCAGCCAAGATCGGGCTCAGCCCCAGCATTTT.

V and J are TRBV7-9 and TRBJ2-6, with 10 bases identical to TRBD1. V trimming: 5 bases; J trimming: 2 bases; junction bases outside the gene matches: 9. This CDR3 spans 18 amino acids. In germline, CDR1 is SEHNR, CDR2 FQNEAQ (reference sequence). The CDR3 DNA sequence: TGTGCCAGCAGCCCCAGAACCGGGACAGGGGCTGGGGCCAACGTCCTGACTTTC. It translates to CASSPRTGTGAGANVLTF.

J is TRBJ1-1 and V is TRBV9, with a possible D match to TRBD1 (5 bases). Germline V gives CDR1 SGDLS, CDR2 YYNGEE. V shed 3 bases and J shed 3 bases, with 12 bases lying between them. The CDR3 is 14 residues long. The CDR3 DNA reads as TGTGCCAGCAGCGGGGGACCTGACGACACTGAAGCTTTCTTT. Amino acids: CASSGGPDDTEAFF.

The chain uses TRBV4-1 and TRBJ2-1; D is unresolved. The germline CDR1 and CDR2 sequences are MGHRA and YSYEKL. The CDR3 has 19 residues. With 1 base removed from V and 0 bases from J, the gap between germline ends came to 19 bases. CDR3 coding DNA: TGCGCCAGCAGCCAAGGCCCTCCTTGGAGCGCGAGCTCCTACAATGAGCAGTTCTTC. Protein product: CASSQGPPWSASSYNEQFF.

This chain uses TRBV7-8 with TRBJ2-1, with D tentatively TRBD1 or TRBD2 (5 bases each). V shed 2 bases and J shed 0 bases, with 11 bases lying between them. This CDR3 contains 16 residues. From germline, CDR1 is SGHVS and CDR2 FQNEAQ. CDR3 DNA: TGTGCCAGCAGCTTAAGGGACGGCAGCTCCTACAATGAGCAGTTCTTC. Translated: CASSLRDGSSYNEQFF.

This chain links TRBV11-2 with TRBJ2-1; 8 nucleotides line up with TRBD1. V gave up 5 bases and J gave up 6 bases; unmatched junction bases: 6. The CDR3 runs 14 residues. Germline CDR1 reads SGHAT; CDR2 reads FQNNGV. CDR3: CASSQTTGGNEQFF. In DNA, the CDR3 is TGTGCCAGCAGCCAGACAACAGGGGGCAATGAGCAGTTCTTC.

J is TRBJ2-1 and V is TRBV28; no reliable D call. V was cut by 3 bases and J by 0 bases, with 21 bases left in between. In germline, CDR1 is MDHEN, CDR2 SYDVKM. The CDR3 extends over 19 amino acids. CDR3 protein: CASSFPWRARRSSYNEQFF. DNA for the CDR3: TGTGCCAGCAGTTTCCCGTGGCGAGCGCGACGGAGCTCCTACAATGAGCAGTTCTTC.

This clone showed up just a few times. The V gene is TRBV27, the J gene TRBJ1-5; no clear D gene. Germline loops: CDR1 MNHEY, CDR2 SMNVEV (reference sequence). Trimming shortened V by 7 bases and J by 2 bases, and 9 bases separated the two germline ends. The CDR3 totals 13 residues. As DNA, the CDR3 is TGTGCCAGCAAAGGCTTAGGCAATCAGCCCCAGCATTTT. Translated, it gives CASKGLGNQPQHF.

The chain links TRBV28 to TRBJ1-5; tentatively, D is TRBD1 (5 bases). Per germline, CDR1 MDHEN and CDR2 SYDVKM. Trimming stripped 2 bases from V and 8 bases from J, with 10 bases between. The CDR3 runs 13 residues. This chain's CDR3 is CASSLTTREPQHF. In DNA form, the CDR3 reads TGTGCCAGCAGTTTAACCACCAGGGAGCCCCAGCATTTT.

The chain recombines TRBV28 with TRBJ2-7; D is unclear. CDR3 size: 14 residues. Per germline, CDR1 MDHEN and CDR2 SYDVKM. Deletions cut 6 bases from V and 4 bases from J, with 16 bases between. CDR3 in amino acids: CASRPPSKVYEQYF. DNA for the CDR3: TGTGCCAGCAGACCCCCCTCCAAGGTATACGAGCAGTACTTC.

The V call is TRBV29-1, the J call TRBJ2-7; D tentatively reads TRBD1 or TRBD2 (6 bases each). V dropped 6 bases and J dropped 2 bases, with 14 bases sitting between them. The CDR3 is 13 amino acids. CDR1 is SQVTM and CDR2 is ANQGSEA in the germline V gene. CDR3 sequence (DNA): TGCAGCGTAGGGGGGAGGAGCCCCTACGAGCAGTACTTC. This encodes CSVGGRSPYEQYF.

V and J are TRBV7-8 and TRBJ2-1, with 13 bases matching TRBD2. The CDR3 consists of 17 residues. V was pared by 5 bases and J by 0 bases, with 4 bases of the junction left unmatched. Germline V CDR1 and CDR2: SGHVS, FQNEAQ. DNA of the CDR3: TGTGCCAGCAGCATGGGACTAGCGGGAAGCTCCTACAATGAGCAGTTCTTC. Translated: CASSMGLAGSSYNEQFF. Full variable domain (missing parts from reference TRBV7-8 and TRBJ2-1): GAGVSQSPRYKVAKRGQDVALRCDPISGHVSLFWYQQALGQGPEFLTYFQNEAQLDKSGLPSDRFFAERPEGSVSTLKIQRTQQEDSAVYLCASSMGLAGSSYNEQFFGPGTRLTVL.

The chain is built from TRBV5-1 and TRBJ2-7; either TRBD1 or TRBD2 may fit D (6 bases each). Germline V gives CDR1 SGHRS, CDR2 YFSETQ. V was trimmed by 0 bases and J by 5 bases, leaving 12 bases between them. This CDR3 has 14 residues. In DNA, the CDR3 is TGCGCCAGCAGCTTGGTGGCGGAGGGGGACGAGCAGTACTTC. Protein product: CASSLVAEGDEQYF.

The chain joins TRBV15 to TRBJ2-1; no firm D call. Per germline, CDR1 LNHNV and CDR2 YYDKDF (reference sequence). This CDR3 contains 15 residues. Trimming stripped 0 bases from V and 5 bases from J, with 11 bases between. In DNA, the CDR3 is TGTGCCACCAGCAGAGATCGTGGGGTAGACAATGAGCAGTTCTTC. Residues: CATSRDRGVDNEQFF.

The rearrangement links TRBV11-3 to TRBJ2-1, with D possibly being TRBD2 (6 bases). V was shortened by 5 bases and J by 5 bases, with 16 bases between the two germline ends. The CDR3 is 15 residues long. The germline gives CDR1 SGHNT, CDR2 YENEEA. The CDR3 coding sequence is TGTGCCAGCAGCGGGCGGGACCCCTTTGACAATGAGCAGTTCTTC. This codes for CASSGRDPFDNEQFF.

This clone was observed a handful of times. The rearrangement links TRBV19 to TRBJ2-1; perhaps TRBD2 as D (6 bases). The CDR3 runs 13 residues. Germline CDR1 is LNHDA and CDR2 is SQIVND (reference sequence). Trimming cost V 5 bases and J 7 bases, with 12 bases left between them. The CDR3 loop reads CASSWGRRNEQFF. The DNA for the CDR3 is TGTGCCAGTAGTTGGGGGAGGAGAAATGAGCAGTTCTTC.

This chain uses TRBV27 with TRBJ1-4; D is uncertain. CDR1 MNHEY and CDR2 SMNVEV come from the germline V gene (reference sequence). The CDR3 consists of 18 residues. V was trimmed by 3 bases and J by 2 bases, leaving 19 bases between them. In DNA form, the CDR3 reads TGTGCCAGCAGTTTCATTCCGGGGAGGTTGGGCACTAATGAAAAACTGTTTTTT. This gives the protein CASSFIPGRLGTNEKLFF.

The V gene is TRBV5-6, the J gene TRBJ2-2; 7 nucleotides line up with TRBD1. After removal of 1 base from V and 6 bases from J, the junction contained 9 bases not matched to a gene. There are 16 residues in the CDR3. Looked up from germline, CDR1 is SGHDT and CDR2 is YYEEEE. The DNA for the CDR3 is TGTGCCAGCAGCTTGAAAAGGGGGCAAGCGGCCGGGGAGCTGTTTTTT. Translated: CASSLKRGQAAGELFF.

This chain joins TRBV7-9 and TRBJ2-3; no clear D gene. The CDR3 is 16 residues long. Germline V CDR1 and CDR2: SEHNR, FQNEAQ (reference sequence). V lost 1 base and J lost 1, with 12 bases in between. The CDR3 here is CASSLENDPGTDTQYF. CDR3 coding DNA: TGTGCCAGCAGCTTAGAGAACGATCCGGGCACAGATACGCAGTATTTT.

The rearrangement links TRBV4-2 to TRBJ1-1; D call uncertain. This CDR3 has 15 residues. With 0 bases removed from V and 6 bases from J, the gap between germline ends came to 14 bases. Germline V gene data show CDR1 as LGHNA and CDR2 as YNFKEQ. The CDR3 DNA reads as TGTGCCAGCAGCCAAGAGGCGGTCAACGGGGCTGAAGCTTTCTTT. It is translated as CASSQEAVNGAEAFF.

V is TRBV27 and J is TRBJ2-5; no definite D call. CDR3 size: 14 residues. Germline V CDR1 and CDR2: MNHEY, SMNVEV (reference sequence). V was pared by 4 bases and J by 6 bases, with 15 bases between. DNA for the CDR3: TGTGCCAGCAGTTCCCTCTGGGGTCTACAGACCCAGTACTTC. This encodes CASSSLWGLQTQYF.